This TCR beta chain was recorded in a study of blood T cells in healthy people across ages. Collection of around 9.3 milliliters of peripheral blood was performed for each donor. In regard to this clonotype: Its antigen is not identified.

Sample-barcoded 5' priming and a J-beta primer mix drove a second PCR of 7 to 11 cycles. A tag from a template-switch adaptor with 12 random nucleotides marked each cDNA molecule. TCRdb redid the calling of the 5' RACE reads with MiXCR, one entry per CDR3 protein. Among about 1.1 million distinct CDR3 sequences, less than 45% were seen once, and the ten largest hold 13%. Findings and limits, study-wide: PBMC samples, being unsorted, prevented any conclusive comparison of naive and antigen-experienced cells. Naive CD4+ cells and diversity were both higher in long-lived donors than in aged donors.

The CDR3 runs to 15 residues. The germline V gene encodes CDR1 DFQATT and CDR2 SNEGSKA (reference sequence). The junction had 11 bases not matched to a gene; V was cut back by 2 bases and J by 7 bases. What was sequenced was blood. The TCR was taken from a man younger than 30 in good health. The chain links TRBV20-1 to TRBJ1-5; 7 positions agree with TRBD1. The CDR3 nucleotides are TGCAGTGCTAGAAGGCCCGGAGGGGGCGGACAGCCCCAGCATTTT. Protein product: CSARRPGGGGQPQHF.